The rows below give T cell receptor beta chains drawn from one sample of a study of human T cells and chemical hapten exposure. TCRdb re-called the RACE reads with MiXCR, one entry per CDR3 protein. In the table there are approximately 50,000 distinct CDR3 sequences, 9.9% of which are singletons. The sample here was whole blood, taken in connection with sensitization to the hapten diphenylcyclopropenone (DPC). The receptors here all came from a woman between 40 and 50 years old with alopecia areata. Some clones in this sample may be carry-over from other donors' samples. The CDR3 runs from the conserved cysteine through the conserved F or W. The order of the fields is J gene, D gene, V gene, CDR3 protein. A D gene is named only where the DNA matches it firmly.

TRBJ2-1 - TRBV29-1 CSVEDRLRVEQFF
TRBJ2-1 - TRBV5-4 CASSSASSYNEQFF
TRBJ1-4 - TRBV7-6 CASSPGVGASEKLFF
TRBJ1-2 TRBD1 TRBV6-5 CASSRTGGYGYTF
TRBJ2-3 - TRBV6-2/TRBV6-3 CASRPGTTDTQYF
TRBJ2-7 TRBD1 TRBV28 CASSLRDRTSYEQYF
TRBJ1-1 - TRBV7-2 CASSLVSSEAFF
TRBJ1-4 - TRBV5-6 CASSLWGETNEKLFF
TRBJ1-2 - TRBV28 CASRTRGYGYTF
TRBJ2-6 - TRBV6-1 CASSELVGANVLTF
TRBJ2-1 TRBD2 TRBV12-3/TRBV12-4 CASSVTERGNWVNEQFF
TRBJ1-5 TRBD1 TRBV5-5 CASSLGTGLGQPQHF